The sequence of this TCR beta chain was determined in a study of CD8 T cells in ankylosing spondylitis. In its sample, this clonotype was seen a few times. As yet, its antigen is unknown. Study-wide findings and caveats: A TCR beta motif of roughly 8 highly homologous variants seemed to mark ankylosing spondylitis blood. In peripheral blood, disease-linked CD8+ clones occurred at relatively low frequencies. Several of the motif variants were reported before in synovial fluid and blood from reactive arthritis. Researchers reportedly found disease-linked clones significantly enriched in matched ankylosing spondylitis synovial fluid.

The ends were cut back, 3 bases at V and 5 bases at J, with 14 bases in the middle. CDR1 and CDR2 (germline): MNHEY, SMNVEV (reference sequence). This CDR3 has 15 residues. Researchers built TCR beta libraries using quantitative 5'-RACE with molecular barcodes. One entry per CDR3 protein results from TCRdb running MiXCR on the 5' RACE reads. Found here are under 550,000 distinct CDR3 sequences, roughly 26% of them singletons; the top ten hold about 0.89%. This rearrangement joins TRBV27 to TRBJ1-5; the D gene is possibly TRBD1 (5 bases). Sequencing was performed on blood, either unsorted or a sorted T cell fraction (not recorded which). The clonotype originates from a male donor with ankylosing spondylitis. The CDR3 DNA reads as TGTGCCAGCAGTTTTTCGGGGCCGAGGGATCAGCCCCAGCATTTT. Protein product: CASSFSGPRDQPQHF.